The clone carrying this TCR beta chain was recorded only once. Its target is not known. The germline V gene has CDR1 MGHRA and CDR2 YSYEKL. This CDR3 has 17 amino acids. Trimming cost V 3 bases and J 4 bases, with 21 bases left between them. The data derive from a study of cytomegalovirus exposure and HLA in healthy donors. Data came from immunoSEQ multiplex PCR; TCRdb stores just in-frame clones and leaves some out. The sample shows some 130,000 clones, roughly 87% of them seen only once. Whole-study findings and limits: Many donors shared some public TCRs, even though most TCR sequences were rare. Cytomegalovirus status, reportedly, was diagnosed with high specificity and sensitivity by the classifier.

The receptor was derived from a woman younger than 35 in good health and CMV-seronegative. The sample comprised PBMCs. The chain carries TRBV4-1 and TRBJ1-1; D gene ambiguous. In DNA, the CDR3 is TGCGCCAGCAGCCAGATAGGGATCGCGGGCGCGGGCACTGAAGCTTTCTTT. Its translation: CASSQIGIAGAGTEAFF.